This T cell receptor (beta chain) appears in the sequencing data of a study of cytomegalovirus exposure and HLA in healthy donors. The CDR3 runs to 16 residues. V trimming: 1 base; J trimming: 5 bases; junction bases outside the gene matches: 7. From germline, CDR1 is SGHVS and CDR2 FNYEAQ. Primers: 60 Vbeta forward and 13 Jbeta reverse. Clones were sequenced by immunoSEQ multiplex PCR, and TCRdb holds only the in-frame ones, with some missing. The top ten hold 9.7% of the sample, which has tens of thousands of clones, around 78% seen once. Study results and limitations: Links to common viral pathogens appeared, in a later analysis, for several of the most significant clusters. Later analysis associated a missense DCLRE1C variant with TCR beta V- and J-gene trimming.

This clone has only one observation. Its antigen is as yet unknown. The rearrangement joins TRBV7-6 to TRBJ2-3; 9 bases agree with TRBD2. The receptor's source is a middle-aged man in good health and CMV-seronegative. Sequencing was performed on PBMCs. CDR3 nucleotides: TGTGCCAGCAGCTTAGAGTTTAGCGGGAGAAAAGATACGCAGTATTTT. Amino acids: CASSLEFSGRKDTQYF.